These 9 T cell receptor beta chains originate from one sample sequenced in a study of CD8+ T cells in alopecia areata. Extraction of RNA preceded its reverse transcription into cDNA, which served as the sequencing template. TCRdb's copy holds only in-frame clones and misses some; the assay was immunoSEQ multiplex PCR. Among under 300,000 clones listed, roughly two thirds were seen once. Sequenced material: CD4+ T cells sorted from blood, taken at week 0. Receptors originate from a human donor with alopecia areata.

The genes are TRBV30 and TRBJ1-5, with D maybe TRBD1 (5 bases). V was trimmed by 3 bases and J by 3 bases, leaving 12 bases between them. The germline gives CDR1 GTSNPN, CDR2 SVGIG (reference sequence). This CDR3 has 14 residues. CDR3 region: CAWRGRESNQPQHF. Here the CDR3 DNA reads TGTGCCTGGAGAGGCAGGGAGTCCAATCAGCCCCAGCATTTT. The full variable domain, its missing parts supplied by reference TRBV30 and TRBJ1-5, is SQTIHQWPATLVQPVGSPLSLECTVEGTSNPNLYWYRQAAGRGLQLLFYSVGIGQISSEVPQNLSASRPQDRQFILSSKKLLLSDSGFYLCAWRGRESNQPQHFGDGTRLSIL.

This clone was observed a single time. This sequence joins TRBV30 and TRBJ1-2; the match to TRBD1 covers 9 bases. The CDR3 consists of 14 residues. The V segment lost 2 bases and the J segment 2 bases; nucleotides outside the gene matches: 3. Germline CDR1 GTSNPN, CDR2 SVGIG (reference sequence). The CDR3 DNA sequence: TGTGCCTGGAGTCCGGGACAGGGAAACTATGGCTACACCTTC. Its translation is CAWSPGQGNYGYTF. The complete variable domain, with remaining parts taken from reference TRBV30 and TRBJ1-2, reads SQTIHQWPATLVQPVGSPLSLECTVEGTSNPNLYWYRQAAGRGLQLLFYSVGIGQISSEVPQNLSASRPQDRQFILSSKKLLLSDSGFYLCAWSPGQGNYGYTFGSGTRLTVV.

This clone was observed a few times. The chain joins TRBV30 to TRBJ1-2; D not resolved. Between the trimmed V and J ends, which lost 2 bases and 0 bases, there was a span of 10 bases. CDR1 and CDR2 from the germline V gene are GTSNPN and SVGIG (reference sequence). The CDR3 loop spans 14 amino acids. The CDR3 region has the DNA TGTGCCTGGAGTCCGGCGACAACTAACTATGGCTACACCTTC. It specifies CAWSPATTNYGYTF. Full variable domain (outside the CDR3, taken from reference TRBV30 and TRBJ1-2): SQTIHQWPATLVQPVGSPLSLECTVEGTSNPNLYWYRQAAGRGLQLLFYSVGIGQISSEVPQNLSASRPQDRQFILSSKKLLLSDSGFYLCAWSPATTNYGYTFGSGTRLTVV.

The chain joins TRBV6-6 to TRBJ2-5; D gene uncertain. Trimming took 2 bases from V and 5 from J, leaving 9 bases between them. CDR1 is MNHNY and CDR2 is SVGAGI in the germline V gene (reference sequence). This CDR3 is built from 13 residues. The CDR3: CASSYDLGETQYF. CDR3 in DNA: TGTGCCAGCAGTTACGACCTTGGGGAGACCCAGTACTTC.

This clone was counted only a few times. This chain connects TRBV29-1 to TRBJ2-1; 9 positions match TRBD1. V lost 4 bases and J lost 6; bases outside the gene matches: 4. Per the germline V gene, CDR1 is SQVTM and CDR2 is ANQGSEA. This CDR3 has 13 amino acids. DNA for the CDR3: TGCAGCGTTGTTCGGACAGGGGCCAATGAGCAGTTCTTC. This translates into CSVVRTGANEQFF.

This chain links TRBV6-5 with TRBJ2-7, with D perhaps TRBD2 (7 bases). Germline V lookup: CDR1 MNHEY, CDR2 SVGAGI. The CDR3 length is 15 residues. The germline V and J ends were trimmed by 4 bases and 7 bases, with 20 bases remaining between them. The CDR3 spells CASSSQARGPKEQYF. The CDR3 DNA follows: TGTGCCAGCAGTTCTCAGGCGCGGGGGCCTAAAGAGCAGTACTTC.

The chain links TRBV29-1 to TRBJ1-2; D ambiguous. This CDR3 comprises 10 residues. Trimming pared 5 bases from V and 8 bases from J, leaving 9 bases between. Germline loops: CDR1 SQVTM, CDR2 ANQGSEA. The CDR3 region has the DNA TGCAGCGTTCGGCAGGAAGGCTACACCTTC. Protein product: CSVRQEGYTF.

This chain links TRBV30 with TRBJ2-5; D tentatively fits TRBD1 or TRBD2 (5 bases each). The CDR3 runs 15 residues. CDR1 and CDR2 from the germline V gene are GTSNPN and SVGIG (reference sequence). Between the trimmed V and J ends, which lost 0 bases and 5 bases, there was a span of 16 bases. The chain's CDR3 is CAWSVLTGLGETQYF. The DNA for the CDR3 is TGTGCCTGGAGTGTATTGACGGGGCTCGGGGAGACCCAGTACTTC. Variable domain in full (rest from reference TRBV30 and TRBJ2-5): SQTIHQWPATLVQPVGSPLSLECTVEGTSNPNLYWYRQAAGRGLQLLFYSVGIGQISSEVPQNLSASRPQDRQFILSSKKLLLSDSGFYLCAWSVLTGLGETQYFGPGTRLLVL.

The gene calls are TRBV7-9 and TRBJ1-2, with D possibly matching TRBD1 (5 bases). V dropped 5 bases and J dropped 6 bases, with 13 bases sitting between them. The CDR3 extends over 13 amino acids. The V gene's germline CDR1 is SEHNR and CDR2 FQNEAQ (reference sequence). The CDR3: CASSKEGHDGYTF. The CDR3, as DNA: TGTGCCAGCAGCAAGGAAGGACACGATGGCTACACCTTC.